These 3 T cell receptor beta chains were sequenced from one sample in a study of T cell changes during pregnancy in multiple sclerosis. Measured with immunoSEQ multiplex PCR; TCRdb has only the in-frame clones, and not every one. The data contain 130,000 or so clones, about 93% of them singletons. This sample comprised peripheral blood, obtained before pregnancy. The receptor source for this set is a female donor with multiple sclerosis, enrolled in a pregnancy study.

CDR3 loop: CATSRDRGNQPQHF. DNA of the CDR3: TGTGCCACCAGCAGGGACAGGGGAAATCAGCCCCAGCATTTT. The genes are TRBV15 and TRBJ1-5, with 9 bases matching TRBD1. After removal of 3 bases from V and 4 bases from J, the junction contained 1 base not matched to a gene. The CDR3 is made up of 14 amino acids. Germline values: CDR1 LNHNV, CDR2 YYDKDF (reference sequence). Full variable domain (remainder filled in from reference TRBV15 and TRBJ1-5): DAMVIQNPRYQVTQFGKPVTLSCSQTLNHNVMYWYQQKSSQAPKLLFHYYDKDFNNEADTPDNFQSRRPNTSFCFLDIRSPGLGDTAMYLCATSRDRGNQPQHFGDGTRLSIL.

The chain has TRBV10-2 and TRBJ2-7; TRBD1 matches at 8 bases. The V segment lost 4 bases and the J segment 3 bases; nucleotides outside the gene matches: 8. Germline V gene lookup returns CDR1 WSHSY and CDR2 SAAADI. This CDR3 is 15 amino acids long. The CDR3 protein is CASSVSQGAFYEQYF. In DNA, the CDR3 is TGCGCCAGCAGTGTCTCCCAGGGGGCATTCTACGAGCAGTACTTC.

This clone was recorded only once. The genes are TRBV27 and TRBJ2-2, with D perhaps TRBD2 (5 bases). The CDR3 covers 19 residues. The germline V and J ends were trimmed by 7 bases and 0 bases, with 24 bases remaining between them. Germline V gene sequence: CDR1 MNHEY, CDR2 SMNVEV (reference sequence). Written as DNA, the CDR3 is TGTGCCAGCACCCGAGGCGGGCCCTCCCGTCCCTCGAACACCGGGGAGCTGTTTTTT. As protein: CASTRGGPSRPSNTGELFF.